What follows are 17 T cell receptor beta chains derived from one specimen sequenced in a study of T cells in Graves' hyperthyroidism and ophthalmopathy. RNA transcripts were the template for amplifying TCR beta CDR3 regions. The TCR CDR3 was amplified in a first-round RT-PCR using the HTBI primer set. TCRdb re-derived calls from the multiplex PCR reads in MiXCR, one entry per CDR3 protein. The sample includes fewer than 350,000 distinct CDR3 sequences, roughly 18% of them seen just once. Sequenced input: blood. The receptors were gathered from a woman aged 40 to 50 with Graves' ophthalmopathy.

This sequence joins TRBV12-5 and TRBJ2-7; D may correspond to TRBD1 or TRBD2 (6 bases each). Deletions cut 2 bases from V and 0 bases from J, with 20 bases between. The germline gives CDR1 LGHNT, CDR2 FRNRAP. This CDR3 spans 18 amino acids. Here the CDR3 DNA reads TGTGCTAGTGGTTTGAGGACGGGGGCTCTCTCGAGCTCCTACGAGCAGTACTTC. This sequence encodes CASGLRTGALSSSYEQYF.

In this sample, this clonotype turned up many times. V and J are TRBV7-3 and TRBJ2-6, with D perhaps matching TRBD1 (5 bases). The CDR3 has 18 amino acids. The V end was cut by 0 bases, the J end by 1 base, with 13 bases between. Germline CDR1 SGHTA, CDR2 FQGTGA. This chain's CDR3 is CASSLTAGPPSGANVLTF. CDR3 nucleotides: TGTGCCAGCAGCTTAACGGCAGGGCCGCCTTCTGGGGCCAACGTCCTGACTTTC. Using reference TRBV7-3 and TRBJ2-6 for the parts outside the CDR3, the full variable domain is GAGVSQTPSNKVTEKGKYVELRCDPISGHTALYWYRQSLGQGPEFLIYFQGTGAADDSGLPNDRFFAVRPEGSVSTLKIQRTERGDSAVYLCASSLTAGPPSGANVLTFGAGSRLTVL.

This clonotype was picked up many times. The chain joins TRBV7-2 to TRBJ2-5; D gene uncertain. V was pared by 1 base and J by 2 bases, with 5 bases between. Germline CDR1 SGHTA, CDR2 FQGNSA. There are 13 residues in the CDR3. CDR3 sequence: CASSLVQQETQYF. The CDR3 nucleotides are TGTGCCAGCAGCTTAGTACAGCAAGAGACCCAGTACTTC.

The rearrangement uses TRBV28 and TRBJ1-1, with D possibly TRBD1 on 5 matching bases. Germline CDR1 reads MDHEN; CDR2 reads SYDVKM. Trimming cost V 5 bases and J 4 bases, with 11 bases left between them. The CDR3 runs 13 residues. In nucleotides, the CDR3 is TGTGCCAGCAGTCACCCCGGGACCACTGAAGCTTTCTTT. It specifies CASSHPGTTEAFF.

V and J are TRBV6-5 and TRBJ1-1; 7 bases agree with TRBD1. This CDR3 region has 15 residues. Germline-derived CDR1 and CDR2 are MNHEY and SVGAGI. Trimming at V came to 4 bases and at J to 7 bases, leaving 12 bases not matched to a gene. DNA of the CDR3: TGTGCCAGCAGTTTATTGGGGACAGTACCAAATGAAGCTTTCTTT. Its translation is CASSLLGTVPNEAFF.

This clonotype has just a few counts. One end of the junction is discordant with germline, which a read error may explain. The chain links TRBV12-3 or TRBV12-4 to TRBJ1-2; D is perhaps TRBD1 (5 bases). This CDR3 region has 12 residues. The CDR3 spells CVSSFSGGGYTF. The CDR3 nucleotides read TGTGTCAGCAGTTTCAGTGGGGGTGGCTACACCTTC.

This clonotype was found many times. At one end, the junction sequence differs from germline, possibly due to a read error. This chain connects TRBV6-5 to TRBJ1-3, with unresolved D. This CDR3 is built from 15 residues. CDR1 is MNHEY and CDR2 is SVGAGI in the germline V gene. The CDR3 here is CASSYSSGFGSTIYF. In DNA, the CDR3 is TGTGCCAGCAGTTACTCGTCCGGATTCGGAAGCACCATATATTTT.

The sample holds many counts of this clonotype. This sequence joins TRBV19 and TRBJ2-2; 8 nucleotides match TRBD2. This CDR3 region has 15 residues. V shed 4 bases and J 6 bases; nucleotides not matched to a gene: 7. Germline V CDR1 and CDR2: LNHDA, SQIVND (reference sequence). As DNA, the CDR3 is TGTGCCAGTAGTACCCGGACTAGCCTAGCCGGGGAGCTGTTTTTT. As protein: CASSTRTSLAGELFF.

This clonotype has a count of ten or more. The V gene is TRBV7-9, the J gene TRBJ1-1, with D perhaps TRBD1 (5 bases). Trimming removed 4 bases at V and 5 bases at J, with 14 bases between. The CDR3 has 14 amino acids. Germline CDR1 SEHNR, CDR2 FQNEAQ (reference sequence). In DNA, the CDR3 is TGTGCCAGCAGCTCTAGGGGCGGGGGAACTGAAGCTTTCTTT. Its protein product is CASSSRGGGTEAFF.

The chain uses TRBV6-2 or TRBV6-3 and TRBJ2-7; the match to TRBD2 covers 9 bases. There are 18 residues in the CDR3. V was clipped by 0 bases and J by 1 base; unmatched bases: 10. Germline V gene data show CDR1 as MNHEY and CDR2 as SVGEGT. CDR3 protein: CASSYSTLATSGSYEQYF. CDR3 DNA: TGTGCCAGCAGTTACTCGACTCTTGCAACTAGCGGGTCCTACGAGCAGTACTTC.

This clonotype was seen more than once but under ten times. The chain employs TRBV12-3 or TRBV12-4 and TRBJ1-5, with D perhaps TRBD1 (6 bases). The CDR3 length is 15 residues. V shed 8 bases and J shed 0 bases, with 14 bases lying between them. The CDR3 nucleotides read TGTGCCAGCCGGAGGGGGACGTATAGCAATCAGCCCCAGCATTTT. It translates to CASRRGTYSNQPQHF.

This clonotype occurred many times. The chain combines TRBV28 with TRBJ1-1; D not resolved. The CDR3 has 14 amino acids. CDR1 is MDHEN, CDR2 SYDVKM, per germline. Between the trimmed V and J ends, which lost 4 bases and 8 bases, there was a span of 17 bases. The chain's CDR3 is CASSSPEPYREAFF. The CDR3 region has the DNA TGTGCCAGCAGTTCCCCAGAACCTTATAGAGAAGCTTTCTTT.

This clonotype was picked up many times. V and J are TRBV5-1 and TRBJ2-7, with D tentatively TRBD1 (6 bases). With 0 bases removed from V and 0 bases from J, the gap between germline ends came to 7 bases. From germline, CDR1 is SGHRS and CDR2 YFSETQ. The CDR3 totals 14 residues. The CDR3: CASSLGDNSYEQYF. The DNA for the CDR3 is TGCGCCAGCAGCTTGGGGGACAACTCCTACGAGCAGTACTTC.

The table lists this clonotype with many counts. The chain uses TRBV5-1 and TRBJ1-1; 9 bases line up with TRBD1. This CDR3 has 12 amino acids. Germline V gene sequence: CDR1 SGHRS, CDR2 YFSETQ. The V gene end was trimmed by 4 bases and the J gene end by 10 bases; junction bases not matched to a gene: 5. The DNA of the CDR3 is TGCGCCAGCAGCATAGGGACAGGGCGAGCTTTCTTT. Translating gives CASSIGTGRAFF.

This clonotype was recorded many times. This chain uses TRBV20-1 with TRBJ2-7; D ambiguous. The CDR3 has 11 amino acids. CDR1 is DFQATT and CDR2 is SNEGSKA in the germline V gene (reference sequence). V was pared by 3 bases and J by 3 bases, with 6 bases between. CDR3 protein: CSARYGYEQYF. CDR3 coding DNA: TGCAGTGCTAGGTATGGCTACGAGCAGTACTTC.

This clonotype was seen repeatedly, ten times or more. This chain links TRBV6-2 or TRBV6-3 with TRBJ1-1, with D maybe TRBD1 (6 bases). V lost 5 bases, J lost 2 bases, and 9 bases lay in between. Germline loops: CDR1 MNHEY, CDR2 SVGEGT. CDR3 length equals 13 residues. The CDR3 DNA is TGTGCCAGCAGTCGGACAGATAACACTGAAGCTTTCTTT. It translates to CASSRTDNTEAFF.

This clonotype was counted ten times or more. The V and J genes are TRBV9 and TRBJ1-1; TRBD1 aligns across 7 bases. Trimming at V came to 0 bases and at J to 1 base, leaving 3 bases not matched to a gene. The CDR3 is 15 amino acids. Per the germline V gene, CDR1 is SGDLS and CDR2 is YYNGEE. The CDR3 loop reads CASSVGGTANTEAFF. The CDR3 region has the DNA TGTGCCAGCAGCGTAGGGGGGACAGCGAACACTGAAGCTTTCTTT.